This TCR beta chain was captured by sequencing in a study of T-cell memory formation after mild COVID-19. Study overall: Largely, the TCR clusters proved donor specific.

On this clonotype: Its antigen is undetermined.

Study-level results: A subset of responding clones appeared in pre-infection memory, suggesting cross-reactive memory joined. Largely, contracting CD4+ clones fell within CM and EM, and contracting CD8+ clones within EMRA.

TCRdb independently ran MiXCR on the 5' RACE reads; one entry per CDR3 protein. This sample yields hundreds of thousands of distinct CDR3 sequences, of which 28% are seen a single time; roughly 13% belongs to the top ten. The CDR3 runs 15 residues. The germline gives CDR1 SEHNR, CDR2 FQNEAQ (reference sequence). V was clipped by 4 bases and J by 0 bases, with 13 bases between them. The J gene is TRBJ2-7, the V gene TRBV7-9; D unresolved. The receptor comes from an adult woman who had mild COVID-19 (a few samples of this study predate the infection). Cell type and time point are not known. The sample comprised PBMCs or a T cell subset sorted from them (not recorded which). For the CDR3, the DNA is TGTGCCAGCAGCTCCGTTGTACTCAGCTCCTACGAGCAGTACTTC. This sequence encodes CASSSVVLSSYEQYF.